What follows are 3 T cell receptor beta chains derived from one specimen sequenced in a study of blood T cells in healthy people across ages (dated by TCRdb to about 2015). Library preparation used 5' RACE. TCRdb records Illumina HiSeq 2500 as the sequencer. A second PCR of about 6 to 11 cycles was performed with a sample-barcoded 5' primer and a J-beta primer mix. Starting from the raw public reads, TCRdb applied fastp trimming at Q25, assembled clones with MiXCR and retained in-frame beta chains. Entries are consolidated by CDR3 protein sequence, retaining the most common genes and DNA. The sample has hundreds of thousands of distinct CDR3 sequences on record, around 48% of them singletons. The top ten clonotypes cover about 22% of the sample. Sequencing input: blood. The receptors originated from a man older than 75 in good health.

This clonotype was counted a few times. The chain combines TRBV20-1 with TRBJ2-5, with D possibly called TRBD1 or TRBD2 (5 bases each). Germline V gives CDR1 DFQATT, CDR2 SNEGSKA (reference sequence). The CDR3 runs to 13 residues. Trimming left V 1 base short and J 1 base short, with 7 bases between. CDR3 protein: CSARVGVQETQYF. In nucleotides, the CDR3 is TGCAGTGCTAGAGTGGGGGTCCAAGAGACCCAGTACTTC.

This clonotype has just a few counts. The rearrangement joins TRBV5-1 to TRBJ2-7, with 8 bases aligning to TRBD1. CDR3 length: 13 amino acids. Germline CDR1 and CDR2: SGHRS and YFSETQ. V trimming: 7 bases; J trimming: 3 bases; junction bases outside the gene matches: 6. Here the CDR3 reads CASGRDRLYEQYF. The CDR3 DNA reads as TGCGCCAGCGGCAGGGACAGGCTCTACGAGCAGTACTTC.

This chain links TRBV29-1 with TRBJ1-1; D may be TRBD1 (6 bases). This CDR3 has 16 amino acids. The V gene lost 5 bases and the J gene lost 0 bases, with 19 bases spanning the gap. Germline CDR1 is SQVTM and CDR2 is ANQGSEA. The DNA for the CDR3 is TGCAGCGTTCTACAGGGAAGCTCTAGACTGAACACTGAAGCTTTCTTT. It yields the protein CSVLQGSSRLNTEAFF. Complete variable domain (other parts from reference TRBV29-1 and TRBJ1-1): SAVISQKPSRDICQRGTSLTIQCQVDSQVTMMFWYRQQPGQSLTLIATANQGSEATYESGFVIDKFPISRPNLTFSTLTVSNMSPEDSSIYLCSVLQGSSRLNTEAFFGQGTRLTVV.